Sequencing of this TCR beta chain was carried out in a study of molecular identifiers for immune sequencing clone quantification. Using its own MiXCR run on the PCR reads, TCRdb lists one record per CDR3 protein. Here the sample spans approximately 500,000 distinct CDR3 sequences, about a fifth being singletons. V lost 4 bases to trimming and J lost 8 bases, with 12 bases between them. CDR1 SGHTA and CDR2 FQGTGA come from the germline V gene. The CDR3 contains 13 residues. Libraries used roughly 20,000 to 1,000,000 sorted naive CD8 T cells and 10%, 30% or 50% RNA input. The sequenced material came from naive CD8+ T cells from blood, with Jurkat cell RNA spiked in. The subset: FACS-sorted CD8+CD4-CCR7+CD45RA+ naive T cells. The chain is built from TRBV7-3 and TRBJ2-1, with unresolved D. This TCR derives from a human donor in good health. Some libraries in this study had Jurkat cell RNA spiked in. The CDR3 DNA sequence: TGTGCCAGCAGCTCCCACCTAGGCGATGAGCAGTTCTTC. Amino acids: CASSSHLGDEQFF.